These 16 T cell receptor beta chains originate from one sample sequenced in a study of molecular identifiers for immune sequencing clone quantification. TCRdb passed the PCR reads through MiXCR, listing each CDR3 protein once. The data contain nearly 650,000 distinct CDR3 sequences, roughly 23% of them seen just once; the ten biggest clones take up about 0.8%. Sequencing was done on a sample of naive CD8+ T cells from blood, with Jurkat cell RNA spiked in. Subset of the sample: FACS-sorted CD8+CD4-CCR7+CD45RA+ naive T cells. The receptors stem from a human donor in good health. Some libraries in this study had Jurkat cell RNA spiked in.

At least ten counts were recorded for this clonotype. V is TRBV14 and J is TRBJ2-7, with D unresolved. The CDR3 is 14 amino acids. Germline V gene data show CDR1 as SGHDN and CDR2 as FVKESK. Trimming took 1 base from V and 2 from J, leaving 9 bases between them. The CDR3 reads CASSQVYSPYEQYF. The CDR3 DNA is TGTGCCAGCAGCCAAGTTTACAGCCCCTACGAGCAGTACTTC.

The genes are TRBV20-1 and TRBJ2-7; D possibly uses TRBD1 or TRBD2 (5 bases each). Germline V CDR1 and CDR2: DFQATT, SNEGSKA (reference sequence). CDR3 size: 15 residues. Trimming cost V 0 bases and J 0 bases, with 12 bases left between them. The CDR3 DNA follows: TGCAGTGCTAGAGACAGGGAGCCAAGCTCCTACGAGCAGTACTTC. Protein: CSARDREPSSYEQYF.

The rearrangement links TRBV11-1 to TRBJ2-3, with TRBD1 matching 7 bases. The CDR3 extends over 15 amino acids. Germline values: CDR1 SGHAT, CDR2 FQDESV (reference sequence). V was clipped by 5 bases and J by 2 bases; unmatched bases: 7. The DNA of the CDR3 is TGTGCCAGCAGCCCCTCGGGACAGACCACAGATACGCAGTATTTT. As protein: CASSPSGQTTDTQYF. Full variable domain (rest looked up from reference TRBV11-1 and TRBJ2-3): EAEVAQSPRYKITEKSQAVAFWCDPISGHATLYWYRQILGQGPELLVQFQDESVVDDSQLPKDRFSAERLKGVDSTLKIQPAELGDSAMYLCASSPSGQTTDTQYFGPGTRLTVL.

The chain joins TRBV7-9 to TRBJ1-4, with no clear D. The CDR3 sequence is 15 residues long. Germline loops: CDR1 SEHNR, CDR2 FQNEAQ (reference sequence). Trimming cost V 5 bases and J 8 bases, with 18 bases left between them. The CDR3 coding sequence is TGTGCCAGCAGCCCCCCATCTCGGTTGGCGGAAAAACTGTTTTTT. Its translation: CASSPPSRLAEKLFF.

This clonotype occurred many times. The rearrangement links TRBV5-6 to TRBJ2-3; no definite D call. Looked up from germline, CDR1 is SGHDT and CDR2 is YYEEEE. Trimming left V 1 base short and J 2 bases short, with 26 bases between. The CDR3 has 20 amino acids. CDR3 nucleotides: TGTGCCAGCAGCTTGAAAGTTGGTATTGACCTGGCGCTGATCACAGATACGCAGTATTTT. Its translation: CASSLKVGIDLALITDTQYF.

This clonotype occurred many times. This rearrangement joins TRBV7-9 to TRBJ2-2; possible D gene TRBD1, 6 bases. The CDR3 is made up of 16 amino acids. V lost 4 bases and J lost 6, with 18 bases in between. Germline CDR1 reads SEHNR; CDR2 reads FQNEAQ (reference sequence). The CDR3 DNA reads as TGTGCCAGCAGCTCGCCAATACAGGGACCCCCCGGGGAGCTGTTTTTT. This sequence encodes CASSSPIQGPPGELFF. Combining the CDR3 with reference TRBV7-9 and TRBJ2-2 gives the whole variable domain DTGVSQNPRHKITKRGQNVTFRCDPISEHNRLYWYRQTLGQGPEFLTYFQNEAQLEKSRLLSDRFSAERPKGSFSTLEIQRTEQGDSAMYLCASSSPIQGPPGELFFGEGSRLTVL.

A few counts support this clonotype. The J gene is TRBJ1-4, the V gene TRBV7-9; D remains ambiguous. V shed 1 base and J shed 8 bases, with 11 bases lying between them. CDR3 length: 14 amino acids. The germline V gene encodes CDR1 SEHNR and CDR2 FQNEAQ (reference sequence). This CDR3 is CASSLVGVQEKLFF. Written as DNA, the CDR3 is TGTGCCAGCAGCTTAGTCGGGGTTCAGGAAAAACTGTTTTTT.

This clonotype was recorded at least ten times. The chain has TRBV6-2 or TRBV6-3 and TRBJ1-2, with D possibly matching TRBD1 (5 bases). The CDR3 contains 14 residues. Between the trimmed V and J ends, which lost 9 bases and 4 bases, there was a span of 18 bases. Germline V CDR1 and CDR2: MNHEY, SVGEGT. CDR3 in DNA: TGTGCCAGTTTACTCGCCGGGACTCTCTATGGCTACACCTTC. Protein product: CASLLAGTLYGYTF.

This chain links TRBV6-6 with TRBJ2-3; 8 nucleotides agree with TRBD2. Trimming took 4 bases from V and 0 from J; bases not matched to a gene: 18. The CDR3 extends over 20 amino acids. Germline V gene data show CDR1 as MNHNY and CDR2 as SVGAGI (reference sequence). The CDR3 DNA reads as TGTGCCAGCAGTTCTTCCATCCCCTCTACTAGCGGTGCTAGCACAGATACGCAGTATTTT. Amino acids: CASSSSIPSTSGASTDTQYF.

A remark on this clonotype: A single base separates this from a much larger clone, so it may be a read error. This chain uses TRBV5-5 with TRBJ2-7, with unresolved D. The CDR3 has 15 residues. The germline V gene encodes CDR1 SGHKS and CDR2 YYEKEE (reference sequence). The CDR3 protein is CASGLVGPQPREQYF. CDR3 DNA sequence: TGTGCCAGCGGCTTGGTGGGCCCACAGCCGAGGGAGCAGTACTTC. The full variable domain, with the rest looked up from reference TRBV5-5 and TRBJ2-7, is DAGVTQSPTHLIKTRGQQVTLRCSPISGHKSVSWYQQVLGQGPQFIFQYYEKEERGRGNFPDRFSARQFPNYSSELNVNALLLGDSALYLCASGLVGPQPREQYFGPGTRLTVT.

Comments on this clonotype: A much larger clone lies one base from this, so it may be a read error. The rearrangement uses TRBV20-1 and TRBJ2-3; 9 bases agree with TRBD2. Trimming took 0 bases from V and 5 from J; bases not matched to a gene: 9. Per the germline V gene, CDR1 is DFQATT and CDR2 is SNEGSKA (reference sequence). The CDR3 is 16 amino acids. As DNA, the CDR3 is TGCAGTGCTAGAGAGCTAGCGGGAACGGTAGTAGATACGCAGTATTTT. The encoded protein is CSARELAGTVVDTQYF.

This clonotype was found once. The junction departs from germline at one end; a sequencing error may be responsible. The chain has TRBV5-1 and TRBJ2-7; 7 bases are a match to TRBD2. Per the germline V gene, CDR1 is SGHRS and CDR2 is YFSETQ. CDR3 length: 16 residues. Written as DNA, the CDR3 is TGCGCCGGCAGCCCGACTTACGGCCTAGCGGCATACGAGCAGTACTTC. Protein product: CAGSPTYGLAAYEQYF.

As to this clonotype: A single base separates this from a much larger clone, so it may be a read error. V usage is TRBV29-1 and J usage is TRBJ1-2; D is possibly TRBD1 (6 bases). This CDR3 comprises 14 residues. Germline V lookup: CDR1 SQVTM, CDR2 ANQGSEA. CDR3 amino acids: CSVEDLGAAYGSTF. The CDR3 DNA is TGCAGCGTTGAAGATCTGGGGGCAGCCTATGGCTCCACCTTC.

This clonotype has at least ten counts. As DNA, the CDR3 is TGCAGCGTTGAAGGCCAATCAGACCCCCGGGGACAAAGCTCCTACAATGAGCAGTTCTTC. It codes for CSVEGQSDPRGQSSYNEQFF. The genes are TRBV29-1 and TRBJ2-1; possibly TRBD1 for D (6 bases). Trimming cost V 1 base and J 0 bases, with 25 bases left between them. CDR3 length equals 20 residues. Germline CDR1 reads SQVTM; CDR2 reads ANQGSEA.

This clonotype was detected ten times or more. The V gene is TRBV13, the J gene TRBJ1-1; D is unclear. V lost 2 bases, J lost 0 bases, and 7 bases lay in between. This CDR3 comprises 14 residues. CDR1 and CDR2 from the germline V gene are PRHDT and FYEKMQ (reference sequence). CDR3 nucleotide sequence: TGTGCCAGCAGCTTATGGGGTATGAACACTGAAGCTTTCTTT. It codes for CASSLWGMNTEAFF.

V gene TRBV4-1 combines with J gene TRBJ2-7; no clear D gene. Germline values: CDR1 MGHRA, CDR2 YSYEKL. V was trimmed by 0 bases and J by 5 bases, leaving 14 bases between them. The CDR3 has 15 amino acids. This chain's CDR3 is CASSQEWSLLHEQYF. The CDR3 DNA reads TGCGCCAGCAGCCAAGAGTGGTCCCTGCTCCACGAGCAGTACTTC.